Below are 31 T cell receptor beta chains sequenced from a single sample in a study of liver allograft versus peripheral blood T cells. Across the study: Graft-liver T cell receptor repertoires were compared against recipient peripheral blood repertoires.

In TCRdb, the reads were re-called with MiXCR into one record per CDR3 protein. This sample has 5,500 to 7,000 distinct CDR3 sequences, with about a sixth found just once. The receptors stem from a human patient who had a liver transplant. Some of the T cells may derive from the graft donor.

This clonotype was recorded many times. V is TRBV27 and J is TRBJ2-4; D may correspond to TRBD1 or TRBD2 (5 bases each). The CDR3 is made up of 16 amino acids. Germline V CDR1 and CDR2: MNHEY, SMNVEV (reference sequence). V lost 3 bases, J lost 0 bases, and 12 bases lay in between. The CDR3 DNA is TGTGCCAGCAGTTTTGAGAGGGGTCTAGCCAAAAACATTCAGTACTTC. This encodes CASSFERGLAKNIQYF.

This chain joins TRBV20-1 and TRBJ2-3; TRBD2 is a possible D gene (7 bases). The V end was cut by 6 bases, the J end by 3 bases, with 19 bases between. Germline loops: CDR1 DFQATT, CDR2 SNEGSKA (reference sequence). CDR3 length equals 15 residues. The CDR3 sequence is CSADPRGPGTDTQYF. The CDR3 coding sequence is TGCAGTGCGGACCCGCGGGGGCCCGGGACAGATACGCAGTATTTT.

This chain links TRBV28 with TRBJ1-4; D ambiguous. The germline V and J ends were trimmed by 2 bases and 10 bases, with 8 bases remaining between them. CDR3 length: 12 amino acids. From germline, CDR1 is MDHEN and CDR2 SYDVKM. DNA of the CDR3: TGTGCCAGCAGTTTACCTCGGGGAAAACTGTTTTTT. This codes for CASSLPRGKLFF. Using reference TRBV28 and TRBJ1-4 for the parts outside the CDR3, the full variable domain is DVKVTQSSRYLVKRTGEKVFLECVQDMDHENMFWYRQDPGLGLRLIYFSYDVKMKEKGDIPEGYSVSREKKERFSLILESASTNQTSMYLCASSLPRGKLFFGSGTQLSVL.

The V gene is TRBV30, the J gene TRBJ2-7, with TRBD2 matching 7 bases. CDR3 length: 14 amino acids. V was pared by 0 bases and J by 1 base, with 3 bases of the junction left unmatched. From germline, CDR1 is GTSNPN and CDR2 SVGIG (reference sequence). The CDR3 DNA reads TGTGCCTGGAGTGTATCTAGCGGTTCCTACGAGCAGTACTTC. Translation: CAWSVSSGSYEQYF.

This clonotype is medium-sized in the sample. The rearrangement uses TRBV20-1 and TRBJ1-6, with a possible D match to TRBD1 (5 bases). V lost 1 base and J 1 base, leaving 8 bases between the germline ends. CDR1 and CDR2 (germline): DFQATT, SNEGSKA (reference sequence). The CDR3 has 15 amino acids. CDR3 in DNA: TGCAGTGCTAGAGGGTCAGGGTCCTATAATTCACCCCTCCACTTT. This codes for CSARGSGSYNSPLHF.

By share, this clonotype counts as medium-sized. The chain combines TRBV29-1 with TRBJ2-3; 13 bases are shared with TRBD2. The CDR3 contains 17 residues. Germline V gene data show CDR1 as SQVTM and CDR2 as ANQGSEA. V lost 0 bases, J lost 8 bases, and 11 bases stayed unmatched. The DNA of the CDR3 is TGCAGCGTTGAAGATTGGACTAGCGGGAGCCGATTTGGTACGCAGTATTTT. Protein: CSVEDWTSGSRFGTQYF.

The rearrangement joins TRBV25-1 to TRBJ2-7; 16 positions agree with TRBD2. Germline CDR1 MGHDK, CDR2 SYGVNS. The V and J ends lost 5 bases and 2 bases, in that order; junction bases with no gene match: 6. The CDR3 has 17 amino acids. CDR3 sequence reads: CASSTGTSGGAPYEQYF. CDR3 nucleotides: TGTGCCAGCAGTACCGGGACTAGCGGGGGGGCCCCCTACGAGCAGTACTTC.

This clonotype is termed medium-sized. The rearrangement uses TRBV18 and TRBJ2-3; maybe TRBD2 (6 bases). CDR1 is KGHSH, CDR2 LQKENI, per germline. Trimming left V 2 bases short and J 4 bases short, with 16 bases between. The CDR3 sequence is 16 residues long. CDR3: CASSPSREERADTQYF. DNA of the CDR3: TGTGCCAGCTCACCATCAAGGGAGGAAAGAGCAGATACGCAGTATTTT.

With respect to this clonotype: Only one base separates this from a far larger clonotype, so it likely reflects a read error. The DNA of the CDR3 is TGTACCAGCAGCTTGAGTAGCTCCTACAATGAGCAGTTCTTC. Its translation is CTSSLSSSYNEQFF. The chain uses TRBV7-2 and TRBJ2-1; D unresolved. This CDR3 spans 14 amino acids. The germline V and J ends were trimmed by 3 bases and 0 bases, with 6 bases remaining between them. Germline V lookup: CDR1 SGHTA, CDR2 FQGNSA.

The sample holds many counts of this clonotype. This sequence joins TRBV7-9 and TRBJ1-2; the D is unclear. The germline V gene encodes CDR1 SEHNR and CDR2 FQNEAQ (reference sequence). The CDR3 is 14 residues long. V gave up 1 base and J gave up 6 bases, with 12 bases separating them. The CDR3 nucleotides are TGTGCCAGCAGCTTAGGTATAGGGAGCGATGGCTACACCTTC. It specifies CASSLGIGSDGYTF.

Turning to this clonotype: At one boundary the junction diverges from the germline segment, which might be a read error. The chain joins TRBV11-1 to TRBJ1-1, with no clear D. The CDR3 has 10 amino acids. CDR1 SGHAT and CDR2 FQDESV come from the germline V gene (reference sequence). The CDR3 protein is CASSLKEVFF. DNA for the CDR3: TGTGCCAGCAGCTTAAAGGAAGTTTTCTTT.

Relative to its sample, this clonotype is medium-sized. The V gene is TRBV28, the J gene TRBJ1-2, with D perhaps TRBD1 (6 bases). V lost 4 bases, J lost 4 bases, and 10 bases lay in between. Per the germline V gene, CDR1 is MDHEN and CDR2 is SYDVKM. The CDR3 sequence is 13 residues long. The DNA of the CDR3 is TGTGCCAGCAGTTCCCCGGACAGCTATGGCTACACCTTC. This sequence encodes CASSSPDSYGYTF.

V usage is TRBV5-4 and J usage is TRBJ1-1, with D possibly matching TRBD1 (5 bases). CDR1 SGHNT and CDR2 YYREEE come from the germline V gene (reference sequence). This CDR3 spans 12 amino acids. Trimming took 4 bases from V and 3 from J, leaving 7 bases between them. The CDR3 region has the DNA TGTGCCAGCAGCCGGGGGGACACTGAAGCTTTCTTT. Translation gives CASSRGDTEAFF.

This chain connects TRBV6-1 to TRBJ1-5; 8 bases are a match to TRBD1. V was pared by 6 bases and J by 7 bases, with 11 bases of the junction left unmatched. The length of the CDR3 is 15 residues. Germline V gene data show CDR1 as MNHNS and CDR2 as SASEGT. The CDR3 coding sequence is TGTGCCAGCAGCATCATCGGACAGGGTGGACAGCCCCAGCATTTT. This codes for CASSIIGQGGQPQHF.

This clonotype is medium-sized by share. The chain has TRBV27 and TRBJ2-2; D ambiguous. V lost 1 base to trimming and J lost 6 bases, with 3 bases between them. This CDR3 is built from 12 residues. CDR1 is MNHEY, CDR2 SMNVEV, per germline (reference sequence). The CDR3 DNA reads TGTGCCAGCAGTTTATTTTCCGGGGAGCTGTTTTTT. It is translated as CASSLFSGELFF.

The rearrangement links TRBV27 to TRBJ2-7, with D possibly TRBD1 on 5 matching bases. Trimming stripped 2 bases from V and 4 bases from J, with 6 bases between. Germline V gene data show CDR1 as MNHEY and CDR2 as SMNVEV (reference sequence). The CDR3 is 12 amino acids. CDR3 DNA: TGTGCCAGCAGTTTAAGGGGTTACGAGCAGTACTTC. Amino acid sequence: CASSLRGYEQYF.

V and J are TRBV24-1 and TRBJ2-3, with no clear D. V was trimmed by 1 base and J by 0 bases, leaving 10 bases between them. This CDR3 is built from 16 residues. Germline loops: CDR1 KGHDR, CDR2 SFDVKD. CDR3 sequence (DNA): TGTGCCACCAGTGATTTCCATATGGAGAGCACAGATACGCAGTATTTT. Residues: CATSDFHMESTDTQYF.

This chain joins TRBV6-5 and TRBJ2-7; D is unclear. The CDR3 runs to 13 residues. Germline CDR1 is MNHEY and CDR2 is SVGAGI. Trimming shortened V by 1 base and J by 6 bases, and 10 bases separated the two germline ends. The CDR3 loop reads CASSYLGHSEQYF. The CDR3, as DNA: TGTGCCAGCAGTTACTTAGGGCACTCCGAGCAGTACTTC.

The rearrangement uses TRBV27 and TRBJ1-4; no definite D call. Germline CDR1 and CDR2: MNHEY and SMNVEV (reference sequence). The V end was cut by 6 bases, the J end by 3 bases, with 11 bases between. This CDR3 has 14 amino acids. Here the CDR3 DNA reads TGTGCCAGCAGCCTCATTGGAGCTAATGAAAAACTGTTTTTT. It is translated as CASSLIGANEKLFF.

In its sample, this clonotype was seen many times. This chain links TRBV28 with TRBJ2-5, with TRBD1 matching 7 bases. This CDR3 is built from 14 residues. Germline V lookup: CDR1 MDHEN, CDR2 SYDVKM. J lost 4 bases, V lost 4 bases, and 6 bases had no gene match. The CDR3 spells CASSSPGDRETQYF. The CDR3 DNA sequence: TGTGCCAGCAGTTCACCCGGGGACAGAGAGACCCAGTACTTC.

The chain links TRBV28 to TRBJ1-2; possibly TRBD1 for D (5 bases). The CDR3 runs to 18 residues. The germline CDR1 and CDR2 sequences are MDHEN and SYDVKM. Trimming stripped 6 bases from V and 3 bases from J, with 26 bases between. This CDR3 is CASSPGAVGPHGHYGYTF. As DNA, the CDR3 is TGTGCCAGCAGCCCCGGAGCAGTGGGACCGCATGGCCACTATGGCTACACCTTC.

By sample fraction, this clonotype is medium-sized. The rearrangement links TRBV5-6 to TRBJ2-1, with a possible D match to TRBD2 (5 bases). The germline V and J ends were trimmed by 4 bases and 8 bases, with 19 bases remaining between them. From germline, CDR1 is SGHDT and CDR2 YYEEEE. The CDR3 is 15 amino acids. The CDR3 bases are TGTGCCAGCAGCCCATATATCGGGGATACCTATGAGCAGTTCTTC. Encoded protein: CASSPYIGDTYEQFF.

This clonotype was detected many times. This chain links TRBV7-9 with TRBJ2-2; 13 nucleotides line up with TRBD2. The CDR3 has 20 residues. V shed 4 bases, J shed 4 bases, and the junction held 15 bases outside the gene matches. Germline V lookup: CDR1 SEHNR, CDR2 FQNEAQ (reference sequence). The CDR3 loop is CASSSGTSGKDPSLTGELFF. The DNA for the CDR3 is TGTGCCAGCAGCTCGGGGACTAGCGGGAAAGACCCCTCCCTCACCGGGGAGCTGTTTTTT.

In this sample, this clonotype turned up many times. The chain is built from TRBV5-6 and TRBJ2-7; D tentatively fits TRBD1 or TRBD2 (5 bases each). CDR3 length: 13 amino acids. V lost 2 bases, J lost 2 bases, and 8 bases lay in between. Germline loops: CDR1 SGHDT, CDR2 YYEEEE. The DNA for the CDR3 is TGTGCCAGCAGCTTTGAGGGGACCTACGAGCAGTACTTC. Protein sequence: CASSFEGTYEQYF.

V gene TRBV12-3 or TRBV12-4 combines with J gene TRBJ1-1; 7 nucleotides match TRBD1. The V gene end was trimmed by 6 bases and the J gene end by 6 bases; junction bases not matched to a gene: 4. The CDR3 runs to 12 residues. Written as DNA, the CDR3 is TGTGCCAGCAGAAGACAGGGCCCTGAAGCTTTCTTT. This encodes CASRRQGPEAFF.

In DNA, the CDR3 is TGTGCCAGCAGTTACCTGACAGGGGAAACCGGGGAGCTGTTTTTT. Its translation: CASSYLTGETGELFF. The chain couples TRBV6-5 to TRBJ2-2; 8 nucleotides align to TRBD1. V was pared by 2 bases and J by 5 bases, with 4 bases of the junction left unmatched. Germline V gene lookup returns CDR1 MNHEY and CDR2 SVGAGI. This CDR3 contains 15 residues.

This clonotype was detected many times. The CDR3 DNA is TGTGCCAGCAGTCTCGACAAATACACCGGGGAGCTGTTTTTT. Its protein product is CASSLDKYTGELFF. V usage is TRBV27 and J usage is TRBJ2-2; D gene unclear. The CDR3 consists of 14 residues. Germline V gene data show CDR1 as MNHEY and CDR2 as SMNVEV (reference sequence). Trimming pared 5 bases from V and 3 bases from J, leaving 10 bases between.

This clonotype was recorded many times. The chain has TRBV6-6 and TRBJ2-1, with D tentatively TRBD2 (6 bases). V lost 6 bases and J lost 3, with 9 bases in between. The CDR3 runs 13 residues. Germline-derived CDR1 and CDR2 are MNHNY and SVGAGI (reference sequence). DNA of the CDR3: TGTGCCAGCAGGACTAGTGACTACAATGAGCAGTTCTTC. Translating gives CASRTSDYNEQFF.

This sequence joins TRBV20-1 and TRBJ2-5; possibly TRBD2 for D (6 bases). The germline V and J ends were trimmed by 3 bases and 2 bases, with 13 bases remaining between them. The CDR3 covers 14 residues. Germline loops: CDR1 DFQATT, CDR2 SNEGSKA (reference sequence). The CDR3 loop is CSASFPSAQETQYF. DNA for the CDR3: TGCAGTGCTAGTTTCCCTAGCGCACAAGAGACCCAGTACTTC.

This chain links TRBV11-1 with TRBJ2-7; TRBD1 aligns across 9 bases. This CDR3 is built from 18 residues. Looked up from germline, CDR1 is SGHAT and CDR2 is FQDESV (reference sequence). J lost 0 bases, V lost 5 bases, and 14 bases had no gene match. The CDR3 here is CASSGGWSGTGNSYEQYF. CDR3 nucleotide sequence: TGTGCCAGCAGCGGAGGATGGTCCGGGACAGGGAACTCCTACGAGCAGTACTTC.

The chain employs TRBV10-1 and TRBJ2-7; TRBD2 is a possible D gene (6 bases). V was pared by 0 bases and J by 0 bases, with 6 bases between. The CDR3 runs to 14 residues. Germline V gene data show CDR1 as WNHNN and CDR2 as SYGVQD (reference sequence). Here the CDR3 reads CASSESRGSYEQYF. DNA of the CDR3: TGCGCCAGCAGTGAGTCGCGGGGCTCCTACGAGCAGTACTTC.